The entry below describes one T cell receptor beta chain. With a J-beta primer mix and a sample-barcoded 5' primer, a second PCR ran about 7 to 12 cycles. One entry per CDR3 protein, called by TCRdb with MiXCR from the 5' RACE reads. The sample shows a few hundred thousand distinct CDR3 sequences, over 25% of them seen only once. This record belongs to a study of blood T cells in healthy people across ages. The same data also went into a second study, on T cells of mothers and their children. This second report adds: Every microgram of extracted RNA entered cDNA synthesis, around 1.6 ug per 15 ul.

Sequencing used blood. The receptor comes from a boy between 2 and 15 years old in good health.

For the CDR3, the DNA is TGTGCCAGCAGTTCGGTTGGACCAGATACGCAGTATTTT. Its protein is CASSSVGPDTQYF. This chain joins TRBV27 and TRBJ2-3, with D hard to call. The CDR3 runs to 13 residues. CDR1 and CDR2 (germline): MNHEY, SMNVEV (reference sequence). Between the trimmed V and J ends, which lost 4 bases and 4 bases, there was a span of 9 bases.